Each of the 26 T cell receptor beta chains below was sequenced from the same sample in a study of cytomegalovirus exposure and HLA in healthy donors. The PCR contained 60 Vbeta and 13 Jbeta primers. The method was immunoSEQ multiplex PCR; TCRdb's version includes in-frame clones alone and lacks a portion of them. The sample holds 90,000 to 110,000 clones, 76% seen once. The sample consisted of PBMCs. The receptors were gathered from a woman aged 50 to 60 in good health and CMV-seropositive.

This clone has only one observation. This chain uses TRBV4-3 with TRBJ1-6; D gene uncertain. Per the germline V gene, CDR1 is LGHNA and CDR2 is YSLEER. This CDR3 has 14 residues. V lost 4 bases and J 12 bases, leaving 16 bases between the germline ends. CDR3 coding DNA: TGCGCCAGCAGCCCGGCAGCGTGGAAAGAACCCCTCCACTTT. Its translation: CASSPAAWKEPLHF.

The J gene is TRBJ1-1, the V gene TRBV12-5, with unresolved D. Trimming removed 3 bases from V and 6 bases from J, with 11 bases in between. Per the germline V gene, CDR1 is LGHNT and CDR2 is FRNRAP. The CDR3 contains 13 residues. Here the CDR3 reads CASGLEGGSEAFF. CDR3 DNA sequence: TGTGCTAGTGGTTTAGAGGGAGGGTCTGAAGCTTTCTTT.

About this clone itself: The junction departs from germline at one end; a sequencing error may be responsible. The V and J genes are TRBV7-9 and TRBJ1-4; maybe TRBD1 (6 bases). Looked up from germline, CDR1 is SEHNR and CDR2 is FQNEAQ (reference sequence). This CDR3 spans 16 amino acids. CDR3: CSSSLARTALNEKLFF. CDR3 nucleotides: TGTTCCAGCAGCTTAGCGCGGACAGCTCTTAATGAAAAACTGTTTTTT.

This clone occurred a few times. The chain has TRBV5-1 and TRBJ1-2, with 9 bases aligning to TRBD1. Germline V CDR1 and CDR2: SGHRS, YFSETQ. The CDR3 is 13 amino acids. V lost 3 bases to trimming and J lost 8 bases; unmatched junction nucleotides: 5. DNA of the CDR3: TGCGCCAGCAGCTCCTGGACAGGGGAAGGCTACACCTTC. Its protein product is CASSSWTGEGYTF.

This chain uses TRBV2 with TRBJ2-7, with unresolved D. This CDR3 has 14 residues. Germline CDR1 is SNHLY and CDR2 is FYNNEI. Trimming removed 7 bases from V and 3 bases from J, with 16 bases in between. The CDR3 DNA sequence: TGTGCCAGCACCCCCGGGTCTCTAAACTACGAGCAGTACTTC. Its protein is CASTPGSLNYEQYF.

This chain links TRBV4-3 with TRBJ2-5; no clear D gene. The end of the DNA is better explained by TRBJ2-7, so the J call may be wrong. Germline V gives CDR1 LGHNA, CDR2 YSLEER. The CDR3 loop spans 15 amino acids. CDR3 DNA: TGCGCCAGCAGCCCGAGGCCCCGGCCCAGCTACGAGCAGTACTTC. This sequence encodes CASSPRPRPSYEQYF.

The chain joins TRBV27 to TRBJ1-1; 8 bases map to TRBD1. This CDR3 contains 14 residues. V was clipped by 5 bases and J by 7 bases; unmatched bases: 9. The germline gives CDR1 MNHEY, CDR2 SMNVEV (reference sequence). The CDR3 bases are TGTGCCAGCAGTGCCGGACAGGGCCGGGGTGAAGCTTTCTTT. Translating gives CASSAGQGRGEAFF.

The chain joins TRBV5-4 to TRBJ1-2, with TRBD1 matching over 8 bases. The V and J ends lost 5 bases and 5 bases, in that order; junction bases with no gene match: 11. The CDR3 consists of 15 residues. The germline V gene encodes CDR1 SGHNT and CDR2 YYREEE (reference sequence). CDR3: CASSRQGMQVYGYTF. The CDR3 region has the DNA TGTGCCAGCAGTCGACAGGGGATGCAGGTGTATGGCTACACCTTC.

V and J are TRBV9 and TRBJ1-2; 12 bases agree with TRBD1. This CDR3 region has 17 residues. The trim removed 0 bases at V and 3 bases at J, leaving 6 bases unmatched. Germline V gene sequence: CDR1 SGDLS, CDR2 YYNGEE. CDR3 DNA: TGTGCCAGCAGCGTAGCTTCGGGACAGGGGGCTTACTATGGCTACACCTTC. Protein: CASSVASGQGAYYGYTF.

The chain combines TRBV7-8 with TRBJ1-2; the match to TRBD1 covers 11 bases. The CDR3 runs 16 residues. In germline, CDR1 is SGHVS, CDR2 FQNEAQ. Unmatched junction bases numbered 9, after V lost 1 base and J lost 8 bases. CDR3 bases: TGTGCCAGCAGCTTAGTAGGTGTGGGACAGGGGGAAGGCTACACCTTC. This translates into CASSLVGVGQGEGYTF.

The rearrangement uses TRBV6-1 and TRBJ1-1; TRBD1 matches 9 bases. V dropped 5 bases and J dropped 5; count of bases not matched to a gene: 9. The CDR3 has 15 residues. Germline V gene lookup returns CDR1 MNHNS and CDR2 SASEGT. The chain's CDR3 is CASSSHRGQVTEAFF. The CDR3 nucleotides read TGTGCCAGCAGTTCACACAGGGGGCAGGTGACTGAAGCTTTCTTT.

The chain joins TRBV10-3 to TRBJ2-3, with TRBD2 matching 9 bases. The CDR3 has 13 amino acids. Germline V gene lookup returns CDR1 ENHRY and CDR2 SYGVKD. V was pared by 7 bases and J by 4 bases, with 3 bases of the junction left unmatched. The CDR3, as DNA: TGTGCCATCAAGGCGGGAGGGGCAGATACGCAGTATTTT. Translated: CAIKAGGADTQYF.

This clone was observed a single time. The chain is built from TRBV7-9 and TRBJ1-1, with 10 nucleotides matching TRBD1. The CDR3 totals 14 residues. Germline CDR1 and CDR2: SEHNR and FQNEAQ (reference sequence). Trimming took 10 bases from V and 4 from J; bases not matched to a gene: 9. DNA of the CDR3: TGTGCCACCCGCCCGGGACAGGGGCTCACTGAAGCTTTCTTT. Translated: CATRPGQGLTEAFF.

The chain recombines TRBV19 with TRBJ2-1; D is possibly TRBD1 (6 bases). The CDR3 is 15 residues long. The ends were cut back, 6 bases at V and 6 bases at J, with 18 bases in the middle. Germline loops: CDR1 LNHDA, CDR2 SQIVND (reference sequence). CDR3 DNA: TGTGCCAGTAGCCCGGACAGAGCCCTCGGCAATGAGCAGTTCTTC. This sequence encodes CASSPDRALGNEQFF.

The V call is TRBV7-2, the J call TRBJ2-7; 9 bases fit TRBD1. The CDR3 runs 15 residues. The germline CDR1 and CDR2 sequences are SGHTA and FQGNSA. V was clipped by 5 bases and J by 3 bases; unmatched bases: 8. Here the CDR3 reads CASSQQGANLYEQYF. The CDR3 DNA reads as TGTGCCAGCAGCCAACAGGGGGCGAATCTCTACGAGCAGTACTTC.

CDR3 amino acids: CVRSYRTRTGDYSNQPQHF. In DNA, the CDR3 is TGTGTCAGAAGCTACCGGACCCGGACAGGGGATTATAGCAATCAGCCCCAGCATTTT. The chain has TRBV7-5 and TRBJ1-5; no DNA check was done on the table's D call, TRBD1. TRBV7-5 is termed a pseudogene. The CDR3 loop spans 19 amino acids.

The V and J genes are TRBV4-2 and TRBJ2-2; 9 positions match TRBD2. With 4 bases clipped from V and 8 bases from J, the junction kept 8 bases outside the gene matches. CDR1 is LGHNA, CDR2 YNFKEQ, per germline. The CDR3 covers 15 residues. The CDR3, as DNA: TGTGCCAGCAGCCCAGCCGTGCGGGGGGGTGGGGAGCTGTTTTTT. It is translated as CASSPAVRGGGELFF.

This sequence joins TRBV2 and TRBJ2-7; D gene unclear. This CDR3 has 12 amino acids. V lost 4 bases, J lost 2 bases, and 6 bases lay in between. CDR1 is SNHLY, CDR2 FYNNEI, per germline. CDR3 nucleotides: TGTGCCAGCAGTGGGTCAGCCTACGAGCAGTACTTC. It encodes CASSGSAYEQYF.

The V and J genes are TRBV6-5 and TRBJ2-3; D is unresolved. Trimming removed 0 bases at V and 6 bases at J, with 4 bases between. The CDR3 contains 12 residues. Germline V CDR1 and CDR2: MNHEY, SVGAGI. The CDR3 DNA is TGTGCCAGCAGTTACTCGAGGGATACGCAGTATTTT. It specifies CASSYSRDTQYF.

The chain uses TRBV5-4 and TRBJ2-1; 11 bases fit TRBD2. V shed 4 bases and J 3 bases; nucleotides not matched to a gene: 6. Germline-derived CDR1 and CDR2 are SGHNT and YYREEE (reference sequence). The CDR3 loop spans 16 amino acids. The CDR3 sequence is CASSPMTSGVYNEQFF. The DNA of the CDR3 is TGTGCCAGCAGCCCAATGACTAGCGGGGTCTACAATGAGCAGTTCTTC.

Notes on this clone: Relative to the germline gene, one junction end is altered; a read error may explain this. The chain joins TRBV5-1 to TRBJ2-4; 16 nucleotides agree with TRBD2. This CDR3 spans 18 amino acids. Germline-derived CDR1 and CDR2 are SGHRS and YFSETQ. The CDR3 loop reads CASSAAGLAGGVKNSQYF. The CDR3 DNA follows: TGCGCCAGCAGCGCCGCGGGACTAGCGGGAGGGGTCAAAAACAGTCAGTACTTC.

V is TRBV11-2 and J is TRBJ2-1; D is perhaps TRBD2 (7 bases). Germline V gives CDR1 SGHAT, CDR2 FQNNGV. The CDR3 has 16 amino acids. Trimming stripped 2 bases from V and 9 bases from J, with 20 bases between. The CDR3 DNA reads TGTGCCAGCAGCTTACTCGAGGTGGGGGGGCAGGGTGAGCAGTTCTTC. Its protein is CASSLLEVGGQGEQFF.

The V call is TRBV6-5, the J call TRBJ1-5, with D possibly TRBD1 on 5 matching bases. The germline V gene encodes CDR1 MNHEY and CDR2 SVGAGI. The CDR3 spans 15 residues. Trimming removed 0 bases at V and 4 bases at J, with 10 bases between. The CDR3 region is CASSYSGQPNQPQHF. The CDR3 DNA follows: TGTGCCAGCAGTTACTCGGGGCAGCCGAATCAGCCCCAGCATTTT.

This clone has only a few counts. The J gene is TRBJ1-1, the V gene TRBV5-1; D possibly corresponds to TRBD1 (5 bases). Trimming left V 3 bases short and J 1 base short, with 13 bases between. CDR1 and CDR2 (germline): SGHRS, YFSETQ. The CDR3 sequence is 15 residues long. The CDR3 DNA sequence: TGCGCCAGCAGCTGGGCAGGGTCTGAGAACACTGAAGCTTTCTTT. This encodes CASSWAGSENTEAFF.

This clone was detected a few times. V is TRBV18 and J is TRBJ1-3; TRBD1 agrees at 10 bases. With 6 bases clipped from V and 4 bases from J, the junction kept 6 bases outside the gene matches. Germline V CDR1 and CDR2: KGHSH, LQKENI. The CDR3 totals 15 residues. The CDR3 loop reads CASSEGQGSGNTIYF. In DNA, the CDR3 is TGTGCCAGCTCCGAGGGACAGGGGTCCGGAAACACCATATATTTT.

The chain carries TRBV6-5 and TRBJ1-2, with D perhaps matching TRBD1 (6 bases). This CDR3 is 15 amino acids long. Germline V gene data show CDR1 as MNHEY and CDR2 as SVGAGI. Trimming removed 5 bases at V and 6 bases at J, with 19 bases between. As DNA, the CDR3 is TGTGCCAGCAGTGCACACAGGGTAGTTGGTGATGGCTACACCTTC. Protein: CASSAHRVVGDGYTF.